Reported below is one T cell receptor beta chain. Its matching antigen is unknown. With 0 bases removed from V and 0 bases from J, the gap between germline ends came to 9 bases. This CDR3 has 16 amino acids. Germline V gene sequence: CDR1 SGHDN, CDR2 FVKESK. This table comes from immunoSEQ multiplex PCR, and its TCRdb copy is limited to in-frame clones, with some not included. The table records 30,000 to 35,000 clones, roughly 74% of them present only once. This sample was taken from a study of T cell responses to AZD1222 COVID-19 vaccine. Study findings and constraints: Sampling that yielded the repertoires occurred only after the peak T cell response. The donors showed a predominance of white British ancestry and of females, with possible underestimation of clonal diversity. The span of vaccine-associated CD4 TCRs extended across spike, with dominance at 160-218 and 743-854.

The receptor's source is an adult who received the AZD1222 COVID-19 vaccine. The sequenced sample was peripheral blood, obtained 28 days after the second AZD1222 dose. The V call is TRBV14, the J call TRBJ2-1; D may be TRBD2 (6 bases). As DNA, the CDR3 is TGTGCCAGCAGCCAAGATTCGGGAGACTCCTACAATGAGCAGTTCTTC. Protein: CASSQDSGDSYNEQFF. The full variable domain, with the rest looked up from reference TRBV14 and TRBJ2-1, is EAGVTQFPSHSVIEKGQTVTLRCDPISGHDNLYWYRRVMGKEIKFLLHFVKESKQDESGMPNNRFLAERTGGTYSTLKVQPAELEDSGVYFCASSQDSGDSYNEQFFGPGTRLTVL.